Below, one T cell receptor (beta chain) is given with its context. TCRdb used MiXCR to reprocess the 5' RACE reads, holding one entry per CDR3 protein. The sample yields some 300,000 distinct CDR3 sequences, about 20% seen once. The sample belongs to a study of T-cell memory formation after mild COVID-19. The CDR3 is 16 residues long. Germline V gene lookup returns CDR1 SGHRS and CDR2 YFSETQ. V was cut by 3 bases and J by 4 bases, with 19 bases left in between. V is TRBV5-1 and J is TRBJ1-2; no reliable D call. Sequencing was performed on PBMCs or a T cell subset sorted from them (not recorded which). The receptor's source is a man aged 18 to 29 who had mild COVID-19 (a few samples of this study predate the infection). Cell type and time point are not known. The CDR3 here is CASSYPKGAGIYGYTF. Written as DNA, the CDR3 is TGCGCCAGCAGCTACCCAAAGGGAGCGGGGATCTATGGCTACACCTTC. Full variable domain (rest looked up from reference TRBV5-1 and TRBJ1-2): KAGVTQTPRYLIKTRGQQVTLSCSPISGHRSVSWYQQTPGQGLQFLFEYFSETQRNKGNFPGRFSGRQFSNSRSEMNVSTLELGDSALYLCASSYPKGAGIYGYTFGSGTRLTVV.